The 17 T cell receptor beta chains presented below share a single source sample, sequenced in a study of vaccination and CD4 T cells after COVID-19. An Oncomine TCR Beta short-read assay was used to sequence the DNA from cultured CD4+ T cells. TCRdb analysed the PCR reads with MiXCR anew, one entry per CDR3 protein. The data contain several thousand distinct CDR3 sequences, 67% of them singletons. These TCRs are of unknown antigen specificity. Treatment specified: 10-day PBMC culture with coronavirus spike peptide pools or control peptides (ViraFEST assay). Sequenced input: CD4+ T cells from blood, cultured in vitro. The receptor set was obtained from a human donor who had recovered from COVID-19.

The table lists this clonotype with a count of one. J is TRBJ1-2 and V is TRBV15; D remains unclear. With 1 base removed from V and 6 bases from J, the gap between germline ends came to 12 bases. Germline values: CDR1 LNHNV, CDR2 YYDKDF (reference sequence). The CDR3 loop spans 14 amino acids. The CDR3 DNA is TGTGCCACCAGCAGAGGTGATCCCGCCAATGGCTACACCTTC. This gives the protein CATSRGDPANGYTF. The full variable domain, with the rest looked up from reference TRBV15 and TRBJ1-2, is DAMVIQNPRYQVTQFGKPVTLSCSQTLNHNVMYWYQQKSSQAPKLLFHYYDKDFNNEADTPDNFQSRRPNTSFCFLDIRSPGLGDTAMYLCATSRGDPANGYTFGSGTRLTVV.

The genes are TRBV7-9 and TRBJ1-2, with 8 bases aligning to TRBD1. J lost 0 bases, V lost 4 bases, and 13 bases had no gene match. The CDR3 is made up of 18 amino acids. Germline values: CDR1 SEHNR, CDR2 FQNEAQ (reference sequence). The CDR3 DNA is TGTGCCAGCAGCTCCCTGAGGAAGGACAGGGAAGCTAACTATGGCTACACCTTC. It translates to CASSSLRKDREANYGYTF.

The chain couples TRBV27 to TRBJ2-4, with D perhaps matching TRBD1 (6 bases). The V end was cut by 3 bases, the J end by 1 base, with 10 bases between. Germline V CDR1 and CDR2: MNHEY, SMNVEV (reference sequence). This CDR3 is 15 amino acids long. The CDR3 region has the DNA TGTGCCAGCAGTTTGATGGGGGCCGCCAAAAACATTCAGTACTTC. This translates into CASSLMGAAKNIQYF.

This clonotype was found a few times. The chain combines TRBV20-1 with TRBJ2-7, with TRBD2 matching 8 bases. The V segment lost 3 bases and the J segment 0 bases; nucleotides outside the gene matches: 7. Germline CDR1 and CDR2: DFQATT and SNEGSKA (reference sequence). This CDR3 contains 15 residues. The CDR3 protein is CSARGTRAVSYEQYF. DNA of the CDR3: TGCAGTGCTAGGGGGACTAGAGCGGTCTCCTACGAGCAGTACTTC.

V is TRBV28 and J is TRBJ2-2; the D gene is possibly TRBD2 (6 bases). CDR1 MDHEN and CDR2 SYDVKM come from the germline V gene. Trimming removed 2 bases at V and 6 bases at J, with 13 bases between. The CDR3 consists of 15 residues. Here the CDR3 DNA reads TGTGCCAGCAGTTTAGCGGGAAGAATGGCCGGGGAGCTGTTTTTT. It translates to CASSLAGRMAGELFF.

The chain links TRBV19 to TRBJ2-5; no reliable D call. Germline V gene sequence: CDR1 LNHDA, CDR2 SQIVND (reference sequence). V lost 3 bases and J lost 5, with 13 bases in between. This CDR3 has 14 residues. DNA of the CDR3: TGTGCCAGTAGTATGGCCGTCCGAGTCGAGACCCAGTACTTC. Protein sequence: CASSMAVRVETQYF.

This clonotype came up a few times. This chain connects TRBV15 to TRBJ1-2; a possible D gene is TRBD1 (6 bases). CDR1 is LNHNV and CDR2 is YYDKDF in the germline V gene (reference sequence). Trimming took off 4 bases at V and 7 bases at J, with 19 bases between the two ends. The CDR3 is made up of 15 amino acids. The CDR3 sequence is CATSTGGQGRGGYTF. Here the CDR3 DNA reads TGTGCCACCAGCACCGGGGGGCAGGGGAGAGGTGGCTACACCTTC.

The rearrangement uses TRBV7-2 and TRBJ1-1; tentatively, D is TRBD1 (6 bases). Germline lookup yields CDR1 SGHTA and CDR2 FQGNSA. This CDR3 comprises 16 residues. The V end lost 5 bases, the J end lost 3 bases, and 19 bases lay between the germline ends. CDR3 residues: CASSPGWGRGYTEAFF. CDR3 nucleotide sequence: TGTGCCAGCAGCCCGGGATGGGGGCGCGGGTACACTGAAGCTTTCTTT.

V is TRBV12-3 or TRBV12-4 and J is TRBJ1-2; no clear D gene. The CDR3 is made up of 13 amino acids. Trimming removed 3 bases from V and 1 base from J, with 6 bases in between. The CDR3 reads CASSFAGNYGYTF. The CDR3 DNA sequence: TGTGCCAGCAGTTTCGCTGGTAACTATGGCTACACCTTC.

This clonotype was counted a few times. The chain joins TRBV20-1 to TRBJ1-6; D not resolved. In germline, CDR1 is DFQATT, CDR2 SNEGSKA (reference sequence). Trimming left V 3 bases short and J 3 bases short, with 15 bases between. CDR3 length equals 16 residues. Here the CDR3 reads CSASIPAASYNSPLHF. CDR3 DNA sequence: TGCAGTGCTAGCATCCCTGCGGCCAGCTATAATTCACCCCTCCACTTT.

V is TRBV6-1 and J is TRBJ2-1, with 9 bases fitting TRBD2. CDR1 and CDR2 from the germline V gene are MNHNS and SASEGT. V was clipped by 7 bases and J by 7 bases; unmatched bases: 8. This CDR3 is built from 14 residues. The CDR3 is CASNRREGGNEQFF. CDR3 sequence (DNA): TGTGCCAGCAATAGGCGGGAGGGAGGGAATGAGCAGTTCTTC.

This clonotype was seen a few times. V gene TRBV27 combines with J gene TRBJ1-1; D is undetermined. Trimming stripped 4 bases from V and 1 base from J, with 7 bases between. The CDR3 totals 13 residues. Germline CDR1 reads MNHEY; CDR2 reads SMNVEV (reference sequence). CDR3 DNA sequence: TGTGCCAGCAGTTGGACGGAGAACACTGAAGCTTTCTTT. Translation gives CASSWTENTEAFF.

This clonotype turned up a few times. The chain couples TRBV6-1 to TRBJ1-5; the match to TRBD1 covers 10 bases. The germline gives CDR1 MNHNS, CDR2 SASEGT. J gave up 5 bases and V 5 bases, and 9 bases lay outside the gene matches. The CDR3 extends over 16 amino acids. This CDR3 reads CASSPQPTGGHQPQHF. DNA for the CDR3: TGTGCCAGCAGTCCCCAGCCGACAGGGGGCCATCAGCCCCAGCATTTT.

In its sample, this clonotype ranks as large. The chain has TRBV20-1 and TRBJ2-3, with 9 bases that match TRBD2. The V gene end was trimmed by 6 bases and the J gene end by 5 bases; junction bases not matched to a gene: 12. Germline V lookup: CDR1 DFQATT, CDR2 SNEGSKA (reference sequence). The CDR3 extends over 15 amino acids. The CDR3 loop reads CSAPGGAGGGDTQYF. The CDR3 coding sequence is TGCAGTGCCCCGGGGGGAGCGGGGGGAGGAGATACGCAGTATTTT.

The rearrangement uses TRBV7-9 and TRBJ1-5; 8 bases line up with TRBD1. Losses at the gene ends were 5 bases for V and 1 base for J; bases not matched to a gene: 7. Germline V gene lookup returns CDR1 SEHNR and CDR2 FQNEAQ (reference sequence). The CDR3 spans 16 residues. The CDR3 nucleotides read TGTGCCAGCAGCGCGGACAGGGTCGACAGCAATCAGCCCCAGCATTTT. The encoded protein is CASSADRVDSNQPQHF.

V gene TRBV6-5 combines with J gene TRBJ1-6; D is unclear. The CDR3 consists of 12 residues. Looked up from germline, CDR1 is MNHEY and CDR2 is SVGAGI. With 0 bases removed from V and 6 bases from J, the gap between germline ends came to 0 bases. CDR3 nucleotides: TGTGCCAGCAGTTACTCTAATTCACCCCTCCACTTT. As protein: CASSYSNSPLHF.

V gene TRBV20-1 combines with J gene TRBJ1-4; 10 positions match TRBD1. The CDR3 runs 14 residues. Germline V gene sequence: CDR1 DFQATT, CDR2 SNEGSKA (reference sequence). Trimming removed 3 bases from V and 7 bases from J; junction bases left unmatched: 5. The CDR3 spells CSASRDRGVEKLFF. In DNA form, the CDR3 reads TGCAGTGCTAGCAGGGACAGGGGAGTTGAAAAACTGTTTTTT.